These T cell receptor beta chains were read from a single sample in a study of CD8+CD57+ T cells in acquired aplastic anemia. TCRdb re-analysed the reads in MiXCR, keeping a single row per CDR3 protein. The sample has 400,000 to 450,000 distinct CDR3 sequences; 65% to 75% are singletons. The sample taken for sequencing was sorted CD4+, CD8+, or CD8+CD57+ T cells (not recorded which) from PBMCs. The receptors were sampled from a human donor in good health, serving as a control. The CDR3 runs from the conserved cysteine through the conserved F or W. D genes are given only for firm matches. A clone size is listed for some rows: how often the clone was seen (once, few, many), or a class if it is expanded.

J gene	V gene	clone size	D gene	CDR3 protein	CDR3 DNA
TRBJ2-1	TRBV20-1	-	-	CSASKGGSYNEQFF	TGCAGTGCTAGCAAGGGGGGGTCCTACAATGAGCAGTTCTTC
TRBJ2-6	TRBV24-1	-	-	CATSAAVSGANVLTF	TGTGCCACCAGTGCAGCCGTCTCTGGGGCCAACGTCCTGACTTTC
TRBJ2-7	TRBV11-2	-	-	CASSTGLTSEQYF	TGTGCCAGCAGCACAGGACTGACCAGCGAGCAGTACTTC
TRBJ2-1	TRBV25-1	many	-	CASSESSRWYNEQFF	TGTGCCAGCAGTGAATCCTCCAGGTGGTACAATGAGCAGTTCTTC
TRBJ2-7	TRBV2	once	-	CASSVAADPGPIDEPFF	TGTGCCAGCAGCGTCGCCGCGGACCCTGGGCCGATCGACGAGCCGTTCTTC
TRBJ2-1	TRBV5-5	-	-	CASTDPAAGTKYNEQFF	TGTGCCAGCACGGATCCAGCGGCAGGGACGAAGTACAATGAGCAGTTCTTC
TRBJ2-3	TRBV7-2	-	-	CASSEDYSSGTQYF	TGTGCCAGCAGTGAAGACTACAGCTCAGGTACGCAGTATTTT
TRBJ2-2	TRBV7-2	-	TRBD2	CASSLPLRLAGENTGELFF	TGTGCCAGTAGCTTACCCCTGAGACTAGCGGGGGAGAACACCGGGGAGCTGTTTTTT
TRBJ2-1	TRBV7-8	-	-	CASSTGTDYEPQFF	TGTGCCAGCAGCACGGGAACTGACTACGAGCCGCAGTTCTTC
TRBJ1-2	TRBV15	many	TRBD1	CATSRDKGAGYGYTF	TGTGCCACCAGCAGAGATAAGGGGGCTGGATATGGCTACACCTTC
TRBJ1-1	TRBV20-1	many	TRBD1	CSALRLGQAGAFF	TGCAGTGCACTCCGGCTAGGACAGGCCGGAGCTTTCTTT
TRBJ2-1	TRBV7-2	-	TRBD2	CASSVVTTSGEIRF	TGTGCCAGCAGCGTCGTGACGACTAGCGGGGAGATACGCTTC
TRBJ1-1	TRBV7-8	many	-	CASGAYETGEAFF	TGTGCCAGCGGGGCGTACGAGACAGGAGAAGCTTTCTTT
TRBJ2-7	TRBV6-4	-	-	CASRTPRGRGREQYF	TGTGCCAGCAGAACTCCTAGGGGAAGGGGTCGCGAGCAGTACTTC
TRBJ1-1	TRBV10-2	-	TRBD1	CASSYGSGGRNTEASF	TGCGCCAGCAGTTACGGATCAGGGGGGAGGAACACTGAAGCTTCTTTT
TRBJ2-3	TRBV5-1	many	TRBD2	CASSFELAGGTGTQYF	TGCGCCAGCAGCTTCGAACTAGCGGGCGGGACGGGTACGCAGTATTTT
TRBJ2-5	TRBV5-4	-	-	CTSSLGSPYKKETQYF	TGTACCAGCAGCTTGGGTTCCCCGTATAAGAAGGAGACCCAGTACTTC
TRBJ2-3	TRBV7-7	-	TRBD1	CASSEGTGGADTQTQYF	TGTGCCAGCAGCGAAGGGACAGGGGGGGCAGACACACAGACGCAGTATTTT
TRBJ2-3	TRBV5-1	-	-	CASSLRQDGYTQYF	TGTGCCAGCAGCTTACGCCAGGATGGATATACGCAGTATTTT
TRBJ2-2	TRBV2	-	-	CASKRIGGNTGELFF	TGTGCCAGCAAACGCATAGGCGGCAACACCGGGGAGCTGTTTTTT
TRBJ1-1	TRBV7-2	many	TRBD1	CASSGHLTGHTEAFF	TGTGCCAGCAGCGGACACCTGACAGGGCACACTGAAGCTTTCTTT
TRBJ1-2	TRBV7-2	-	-	CASSLQQEYGYTF	TGTGCCAGCAGCTTACAACAAGAGTATGGATACACCTTC
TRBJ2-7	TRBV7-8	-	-	CASSLAADQPRHDSYEQYF	TGTGCCAGCAGCTTAGCAGCTGATCAGCCCCGGCATGATAGCTACGAGCAGTACTTC
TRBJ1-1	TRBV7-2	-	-	CASSPSGGGWTEAFF	TGTGCCAGCAGCCCTTCAGGAGGCGGATGGACTGAAGCTTTCTTT
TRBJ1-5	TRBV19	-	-	CASSQRTDQRQEHF	TGTGCCAGTAGCCAGAGAACAGATCAGAGGCAGGAGCATTTT
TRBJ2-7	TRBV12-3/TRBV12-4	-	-	CASSSGVAAYLQTF	TGTGCCAGCAGTTCAGGGGTCGCGGCCTACCTGCAGACCTTC
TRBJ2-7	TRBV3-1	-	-	CASSQAPDRTHF	TGTGCCAGCAGCCAAGCCCCAGACAGGACACATTTC
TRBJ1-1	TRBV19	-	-	CASNPLGSLTEAFF	TGTGCCAGTAACCCGTTGGGGAGCCTCACTGAAGCTTTCTTT
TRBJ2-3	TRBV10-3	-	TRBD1	CAIQPGTGYTDTQYF	TGTGCCATCCAACCCGGGACAGGGTACACAGATACGCAGTATTTT
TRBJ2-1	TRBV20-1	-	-	CSAPQGVGLRNNEQFF	TGCAGTGCTCCCCAGGGAGTAGGGCTCCGTAACAATGAGCAGTTCTTC